Presented here are 4 T cell receptor beta chains from one specimen sequenced in a study of cytomegalovirus exposure and HLA in healthy donors. PCR amplification relied on 60 Vbeta primers (plus 13 Jbeta primers). The protocol was immunoSEQ multiplex PCR, while the TCRdb copy is restricted to in-frame clones and leaves out a portion. In the table there are 210,000 or so clones, 78% of which are singletons. Sequencing input: PBMCs. These receptors all come from a boy between 10 and 17 years old in good health and CMV-seronegative.

The chain uses TRBV5-1 and TRBJ2-5; 14 positions agree with TRBD2. Germline lookup yields CDR1 SGHRS and CDR2 YFSETQ. The length of the CDR3 is 17 residues. The trim removed 4 bases at V and 5 bases at J, leaving 10 bases unmatched. CDR3 amino acids: CASSVTGTSGGGETQYF. CDR3 DNA sequence: TGCGCCAGCAGCGTTACCGGGACTAGCGGGGGAGGGGAGACCCAGTACTTC. The full variable domain, completed using reference TRBV5-1 and TRBJ2-5, is KAGVTQTPRYLIKTRGQQVTLSCSPISGHRSVSWYQQTPGQGLQFLFEYFSETQRNKGNFPGRFSGRQFSNSRSEMNVSTLELGDSALYLCASSVTGTSGGGETQYFGPGTRLLVL.

The CDR3 DNA reads TGTGCCAGCAGTTATCTGGGCTCCAATGAGCAGTTCTTC. Translating it yields CASSYLGSNEQFF. This rearrangement joins TRBV6-6 to TRBJ2-1; D is uncertain. The CDR3 is made up of 13 amino acids. Trimming cost V 3 bases and J 6 bases, with 9 bases left between them. The germline CDR1 and CDR2 sequences are MNHNY and SVGAGI (reference sequence).

This rearrangement joins TRBV7-9 to TRBJ2-3; TRBD1 might be the D (7 bases). The CDR3 covers 17 residues. Germline V CDR1 and CDR2: SEHNR, FQNEAQ (reference sequence). Between the trimmed V and J ends, which lost 3 bases and 2 bases, there was a span of 18 bases. CDR3 loop: CASSLGPRGAYTDTQYF. The CDR3 DNA reads TGTGCCAGCAGCTTGGGACCCAGGGGGGCCTACACAGATACGCAGTATTTT.

The V and J genes are TRBV7-6 and TRBJ2-7; the match to TRBD2 covers 8 bases. Germline V gene sequence: CDR1 SGHVS, CDR2 FNYEAQ. V trimming: 1 base; J trimming: 0 bases; junction bases outside the gene matches: 8. The CDR3 length is 17 residues. DNA for the CDR3: TGTGCCAGCAGCTTAGTGGAAAGCGGGGGAGTCTCCTACGAGCAGTACTTC. It encodes CASSLVESGGVSYEQYF.